What follows describes a single T cell receptor (beta chain). The antigen is unknown. The sample comes from a study of beta chain features in type 1 diabetes. The ends were cut back, 4 bases at V and 0 bases at J, with 10 bases in the middle. Germline CDR1 MNHEY, CDR2 SMNVEV (reference sequence). This CDR3 spans 16 amino acids. General study points: Sequencing from cDNA could over-represent high-TCR-expressing cells.

Sequencing targeted expressed TCRB transcripts, as all isolated RNA had been reverse transcribed. The repertoire was sequenced with immunoSEQ multiplex PCR; TCRdb's copy has only in-frame clones and lacks some. The repertoire holds about 620,000 clones, with about 16% as singletons. A CD45RO/CCR7/CD25/CD127/CD95/CD27 panel sorted naive, central memory, regulatory and stem cell-like memory CD4+ cells. Purities in excess of 95% were seen in all sorted populations. This chain connects TRBV27 to TRBJ2-6; D is unclear. What was sequenced was naive CD4+ T cells from blood. The receptor comes from a man between 18 and 29 years old in good health. The CDR3 sequence is CASSSRILSGANVLTF. CDR3 DNA sequence: TGTGCCAGCAGTTCGCGGATTCTCTCTGGGGCCAACGTCCTGACTTTC.